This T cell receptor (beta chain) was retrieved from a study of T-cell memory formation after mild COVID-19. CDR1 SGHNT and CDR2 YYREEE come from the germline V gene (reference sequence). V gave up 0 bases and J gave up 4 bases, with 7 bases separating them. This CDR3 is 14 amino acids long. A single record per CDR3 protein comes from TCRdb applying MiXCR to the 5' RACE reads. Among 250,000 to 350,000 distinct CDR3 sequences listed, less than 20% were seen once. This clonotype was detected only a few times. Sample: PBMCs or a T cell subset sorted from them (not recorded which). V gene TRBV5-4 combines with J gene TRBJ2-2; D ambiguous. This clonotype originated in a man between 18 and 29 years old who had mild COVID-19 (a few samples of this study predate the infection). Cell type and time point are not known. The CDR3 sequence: CASSLDFTTGELFF. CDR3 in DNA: TGTGCCAGCAGCTTGGACTTTACCACCGGGGAGCTGTTTTTT.